This TCR beta chain was found in a study of blood T cell repertoires in COVID-19. Assay used: immunoSEQ multiplex PCR; TCRdb lists only in-frame clones, some missing. The sample records about 260,000 clones, 87% being singletons. In germline, CDR1 is MNHEY, CDR2 SMNVEV (reference sequence). This CDR3 spans 14 amino acids. Deletions cut 3 bases from V and 10 bases from J, with 13 bases between. The clonotype originates from a woman in her 50s with acute or convalescent COVID-19. The sequenced sample was peripheral blood. The chain uses TRBV27 and TRBJ1-6; unclear D gene. The CDR3 nucleotides are TGTGCCAGCAGTTTTGAGGTACATCAATCACCCCTCCACTTT. The encoded protein is CASSFEVHQSPLHF.